Listed below are T cell receptor beta chains from one sample, sequenced in a study of regulatory T cells in long-lasting Graves disease. Via MiXCR, TCRdb re-called the multiplex PCR reads, giving one row per CDR3 protein. The sample has 400,000 to 550,000 distinct CDR3 sequences, 14% to 15% seen once; the top ten hold 16%. These data were also filed under a second study, of T cells in Graves' hyperthyroidism and ophthalmopathy.

The sample in question was peripheral blood mononuclear cells (PBMCs), obtained at new diagnosis, from a patient treated with antithyroid drugs. The source is a woman under 40 with Graves disease. CDR3s include the opening cysteine and the closing phenylalanine or tryptophan. Fields, in order: J gene, D gene, clone size, V gene, CDR3 DNA, CDR3 protein. The D gene is left open where the match is weak. Some rows mark clone size as missing; the rest say once, few, many or name a class of expanded clone.

>TRBJ2-7|TRBD2|many|TRBV5-1
TGCGCCAGCAGCTTAGGGCTAGCGGGAGGCCGAACCTACGAGCAGTACTTC
CASSLGLAGGRTYEQYF
>TRBJ1-6|TRBD1|many|TRBV20-1
TGCAGTGCTACAACGGGACAGGGGTATAATTCACCCCTCCACTTT
CSATTGQGYNSPLHF
>TRBJ1-2|NA|NA|TRBV5-1
TGCGCCAGCAGCTTGTTTTCGGGGGCGAGCTATGGCTACACCTTC
CASSLFSGASYGYTF
>TRBJ2-1|NA|many|TRBV7-3
TGTGCCAGCAGCTTAACCCATTCCAGAGAGCAGTTCTTC
CASSLTHSREQFF
>TRBJ1-2|NA|many|TRBV12-3/TRBV12-4
TGTGCCACCTGGGAGGGGGGCTCTAACTATGGCTACACCTTC
CATWEGGSNYGYTF
>TRBJ2-2|NA|NA|TRBV29-1
TGCAGCGGGGCCAGACCCACCGGGGAGCTGTTTTTT
CSGARPTGELFF
>TRBJ2-7|TRBD2|many|TRBV6-1
TGTGCCAGCTTAGCGGGGGAGGTCTCCTACGAGCAGTACTTC
CASLAGEVSYEQYF
>TRBJ2-7|TRBD2|NA|TRBV6-1
TGTGCCAGCTCGGCGGTAGCGGGAGGGATTACCTACGAGCAGTACTTC
CASSAVAGGITYEQYF
>TRBJ2-7|NA|many|TRBV20-1
TGCAGTGCTAGACCGGCTAGCTCCTACGAGCAGTACTTC
CSARPASSYEQYF
>TRBJ2-2|NA|many|TRBV30
TGTGCCTGGAGTGTGTTGGGGGAGCTGTTTTTT
CAWSVLGELFF
>TRBJ1-4|NA|few|TRBV4-1
TGCGCCAGCAGCCAAGAGAGAGGGGATCGGAATGAAAAACTGTTTTTT
CASSQERGDRNEKLFF
>TRBJ2-5|TRBD1|many|TRBV7-8
TGTGCCAGCAGTTACGGGACAGGGGTGTTGGAGACCCAGTACTTC
CASSYGTGVLETQYF
>TRBJ1-2|NA|NA|TRBV7-2
TGTGCCAGCAGCTTAGGGGCCGGGACATCTAACTATGGCTACACCTTC
CASSLGAGTSNYGYTF
>TRBJ2-5|TRBD2|many|TRBV13
TGTGCCAGCAGCTTAGGCTCCTGGGGACTAGAGAGAGAACAAGAGACCCAGTACTTC
CASSLGSWGLEREQETQYF
>TRBJ2-5|TRBD1|many|TRBV5-8
TGTGCCAGCAGCTTGGGGACAGGGGCGCAACTGGAGACCCAGTACTTC
CASSLGTGAQLETQYF
>TRBJ2-7|NA|NA|TRBV12-3/TRBV12-4
TGTGCCAGCAGTCAGAGGCGGGGGCCGATATACGAGCAGTACTTC
CASSQRRGPIYEQYF
>TRBJ2-7|TRBD1|few|TRBV13
TGTGCCAGCAGCTCCCCGACAGGGGGTACGTACGAGCAGTACTTC
CASSSPTGGTYEQYF
>TRBJ2-4|NA|NA|TRBV11-3
TGTGCCAGCAGCCCGGACGGGCTAGCCAAAAACATTCAGTACTTC
CASSPDGLAKNIQYF
>TRBJ2-1|TRBD2|NA|TRBV12-3/TRBV12-4
TGTGCCAGCAACCCTAGCGGAGGCCCCTACAATGAGCAGTTCTTC
CASNPSGGPYNEQFF
>TRBJ1-5|NA|NA|TRBV2
TGTGCCAGCACCAATGACACAGGTACCAATCAGCCCCAGCATTTT
CASTNDTGTNQPQHF
>TRBJ2-1|NA|many|TRBV20-1
TGCAGTGCTAGAGGGGTCAGCATTGAGCAGTTCTTC
CSARGVSIEQFF
>TRBJ2-1|NA|few|TRBV12-3/TRBV12-4
TGTGCCAGCAGCCCCCGACTAGTGAGGGATGAGCAGTTCTTC
CASSPRLVRDEQFF
>TRBJ1-1|NA|many|TRBV12-3/TRBV12-4
TGTGCCAGCGTCTCTAACACTGAAGCTTTCTTT
CASVSNTEAFF
>TRBJ1-6|TRBD1|few|TRBV20-1
TGCAGTGCTAGTGGACAGGCCAATTCACCCCTCCACTTT
CSASGQANSPLHF
>TRBJ2-5|NA|many|TRBV6-1
TGTGCCACCCGGGGGGAGACCCAGTACTTC
CATRGETQYF
>TRBJ2-5|NA|NA|TRBV5-1
TGCGCCAGCAGCAACGACGGATTTAGAGTGGAGACCCAGTACTTC
CASSNDGFRVETQYF